A single sample is the source of the 17 T cell receptor beta chains below, sequenced in a study of blood T cell repertoires in COVID-19. The data were produced by immunoSEQ multiplex PCR, yet TCRdb's version contains in-frame clones alone and is incomplete. The sample lists roughly 230,000 clones; 75% to 85% were seen once. The sequencing input was peripheral blood. The receptors were gathered from a middle-aged man with COVID-19, enrolled during active disease.

The V call is TRBV6-2 or TRBV6-3, the J call TRBJ2-1, with TRBD2 matching 7 bases. Germline CDR1 and CDR2: MNHEY and SVGEGT. The V gene end was trimmed by 6 bases and the J gene end by 1 base; junction bases not matched to a gene: 3. The CDR3 consists of 14 residues. In nucleotides, the CDR3 is TGTGCCAGCAGCCAGCGGGGATCCTACAATGAGCAGTTCTTC. It codes for CASSQRGSYNEQFF.

V and J are TRBV18 and TRBJ1-5; 7 nucleotides align to TRBD1. V was clipped by 1 base and J by 4 bases; unmatched bases: 4. Germline V gene lookup returns CDR1 KGHSH and CDR2 LQKENI. The length of the CDR3 is 15 residues. In DNA form, the CDR3 reads TGTGCCAGCTCACCACGGCAGGGGGAAAATCAGCCCCAGCATTTT. Translated: CASSPRQGENQPQHF.

The chain uses TRBV28 and TRBJ2-6; 8 bases agree with TRBD1. The CDR3 runs to 17 residues. Trimming cost V 3 bases and J 1 base; bases outside gene matches: 5. Germline values: CDR1 MDHEN, CDR2 SYDVKM. The CDR3 sequence is CASSFRTGSSGANVLTF. In nucleotides, the CDR3 is TGTGCCAGCAGTTTTAGGACAGGGTCATCTGGGGCCAACGTCCTGACTTTC. The full variable domain, with the rest looked up from reference TRBV28 and TRBJ2-6, is DVKVTQSSRYLVKRTGEKVFLECVQDMDHENMFWYRQDPGLGLRLIYFSYDVKMKEKGDIPEGYSVSREKKERFSLILESASTNQTSMYLCASSFRTGSSGANVLTFGAGSRLTVL.

V usage is TRBV30 and J usage is TRBJ1-2; no clear D. Germline V CDR1 and CDR2: GTSNPN, SVGIG (reference sequence). V was trimmed by 1 base and J by 8 bases, leaving 14 bases between them. The CDR3 is made up of 13 amino acids. Here the CDR3 DNA reads TGTGCCTGGAGTGCTGGGCCGGACTGGGGCTACACCTTC. Translated: CAWSAGPDWGYTF.

This clone appeared a single time. J is TRBJ2-1 and V is TRBV10-1; D unclear. V was clipped by 4 bases and J by 3 bases, with 22 bases between them. Germline-derived CDR1 and CDR2 are WNHNN and SYGVQD (reference sequence). This CDR3 has 18 residues. Here the CDR3 reads CASSGPSRGPLYYNEQFF. The CDR3 coding sequence is TGCGCCAGCAGTGGACCGTCTAGAGGTCCCCTCTACTACAATGAGCAGTTCTTC.

The genes are TRBV5-6 and TRBJ2-2; 9 bases fit TRBD1. CDR1 SGHDT and CDR2 YYEEEE come from the germline V gene. This CDR3 comprises 15 residues. The V gene end was trimmed by 4 bases and the J gene end by 2 bases; junction bases not matched to a gene: 3. The CDR3 DNA sequence: TGTGCCAGCAGCAGGGACAGGGTAAACACCGGGGAGCTGTTTTTT. Its translation is CASSRDRVNTGELFF.

The chain carries TRBV7-9 and TRBJ2-2, with TRBD1 matching over 8 bases. V shed 2 bases, J shed 2 bases, and the junction held 13 bases outside the gene matches. Germline lookup yields CDR1 SEHNR and CDR2 FQNEAQ (reference sequence). The CDR3 runs 19 residues. The CDR3 reads CASSLSAGRDRRNTGELFF. DNA of the CDR3: TGTGCCAGCAGCTTATCGGCGGGCCGGGACAGGAGAAACACCGGGGAGCTGTTTTTT.

The gene calls are TRBV9 and TRBJ1-3; 9 bases map to TRBD1. The J segment lost 4 bases and the V segment lost 4 bases, leaving 9 bases of the junction unmatched. This CDR3 has 16 residues. Germline CDR1 is SGDLS and CDR2 is YYNGEE. Here the CDR3 DNA reads TGTGCCAGCAGCCCAGGCCAAGGACAGGGGGGAAACACCATATATTTT. It yields the protein CASSPGQGQGGNTIYF.

The chain links TRBV2 to TRBJ2-5; 7 bases are shared with TRBD2. V lost 4 bases to trimming and J lost 4 bases; unmatched junction nucleotides: 3. The germline gives CDR1 SNHLY, CDR2 FYNNEI. CDR3 length: 13 residues. CDR3 residues: CASSGLASETQYF. In DNA form, the CDR3 reads TGTGCCAGCAGTGGACTAGCATCAGAGACCCAGTACTTC.

There are a few counts of this clone. The CDR3 protein is CASSQGNYNSPLHF. The DNA for the CDR3 is TGTGCCAGCAGTCAGGGAAACTATAATTCACCCCTCCACTTT. The V and J genes are TRBV6-5 and TRBJ1-6; D perhaps matches TRBD1 (5 bases). The CDR3 contains 14 residues. V dropped 5 bases and J dropped 3 bases, with 8 bases sitting between them. Germline assignment: CDR1 MNHEY and CDR2 SVGAGI.

This clone has more than one count but fewer than ten. The rearrangement joins TRBV5-4 to TRBJ2-2; D uncertain. This CDR3 has 15 residues. CDR1 is SGHNT and CDR2 is YYREEE in the germline V gene (reference sequence). Trimming removed 1 base at V and 6 bases at J, with 13 bases between. This CDR3 is CASSLRSSVAGELFF. The CDR3 coding sequence is TGTGCCAGCAGCTTGCGGTCAAGTGTGGCCGGGGAGCTGTTTTTT. Full variable domain (missing parts from reference TRBV5-4 and TRBJ2-2): ETGVTQSPTHLIKTRGQQVTLRCSSQSGHNTVSWYQQALGQGPQFIFQYYREEENGRGNFPPRFSGLQFPNYSSELNVNALELDDSALYLCASSLRSSVAGELFFGEGSRLTVL.

The CDR3 sequence: CASSLEKTSGTYNEQFF. CDR3 in DNA: TGCGCCAGCAGCTTGGAGAAAACTAGCGGAACTTACAATGAGCAGTTCTTC. V and J are TRBV5-1 and TRBJ2-1, with 8 bases identical to TRBD2. The CDR3 loop spans 17 amino acids. V lost 0 bases, J lost 4 bases, and 9 bases stayed unmatched. Germline V lookup: CDR1 SGHRS, CDR2 YFSETQ.

The chain recombines TRBV29-1 with TRBJ2-3; 10 nucleotides line up with TRBD2. From germline, CDR1 is SQVTM and CDR2 ANQGSEA. CDR3 length: 16 amino acids. With V trimmed by 6 bases and J by 2 bases, 11 bases remained unmatched. The CDR3 reads CSVDRTSGTVTDTQYF. The DNA of the CDR3 is TGCAGCGTGGATAGGACTAGCGGTACCGTCACAGATACGCAGTATTTT.

The chain couples TRBV15 to TRBJ1-4, with D possibly TRBD1 on 6 matching bases. The CDR3 totals 20 residues. The germline gives CDR1 LNHNV, CDR2 YYDKDF (reference sequence). Trimming stripped 0 bases from V and 0 bases from J, with 20 bases between. The CDR3 nucleotides read TGTGCCACCAGCAGAGACAGTCCCGGGACACATTTCGCAACTAATGAAAAACTGTTTTTT. Protein: CATSRDSPGTHFATNEKLFF. Full variable domain (rest looked up from reference TRBV15 and TRBJ1-4): DAMVIQNPRYQVTQFGKPVTLSCSQTLNHNVMYWYQQKSSQAPKLLFHYYDKDFNNEADTPDNFQSRRPNTSFCFLDIRSPGLGDTAMYLCATSRDSPGTHFATNEKLFFGSGTQLSVL.

V is TRBV7-9 and J is TRBJ2-1; TRBD1 agrees at 7 bases. The CDR3 runs 14 residues. In germline, CDR1 is SEHNR, CDR2 FQNEAQ (reference sequence). V dropped 5 bases and J dropped 9; count of bases not matched to a gene: 10. The CDR3 nucleotides are TGTGCCAGCAGCCACGGGACAGTTCCCCCTGAGCAGTTCTTC. It specifies CASSHGTVPPEQFF.

To note about this clone: A junction boundary mismatches the germline segment, possibly from a read error. The chain employs TRBV19 and TRBJ1-4; D may be TRBD1 (6 bases). In germline, CDR1 is LNHDA, CDR2 SQIVND (reference sequence). This CDR3 is 13 amino acids long. In DNA, the CDR3 is TGTGCCAGCAGTATGGGACATGCCGAAAAACTGTTTTTT. Translation: CASSMGHAEKLFF.

The chain is built from TRBV19 and TRBJ1-3; the D gene is possibly TRBD1 (5 bases). CDR3 size: 16 residues. Deletions cut 3 bases from V and 3 bases from J, with 15 bases between. The V gene's germline CDR1 is LNHDA and CDR2 SQIVND (reference sequence). The CDR3 DNA reads TGTGCCAGTAGTATTGGGGCAGGCCTCTTTGGAAACACCATATATTTT. It is translated as CASSIGAGLFGNTIYF.